These 5 T cell receptor beta chains came from one sample sequenced in a study of response to subunit inactivated influenza vaccine. TCRdb used MiXCR to reprocess the RT-PCR reads, holding one entry per CDR3 protein. The profile shows some 500,000 distinct CDR3 sequences, approximately 24% of them singletons. Sequencing was performed on CD4+ T cells sorted from PBMCs, taken 5 days after vaccination. The receptors come from a man aged 50-60 years who received an inactivated influenza vaccine.

This clonotype was counted only a few times. V usage is TRBV5-1 and J usage is TRBJ2-5; 7 bases agree with TRBD2. CDR3 length: 16 amino acids. From germline, CDR1 is SGHRS and CDR2 YFSETQ. V shed 4 bases, J shed 7 bases, and the junction held 16 bases outside the gene matches. Here the CDR3 reads CASSPRWASGGGTQYF. Here the CDR3 DNA reads TGCGCCAGCAGCCCGCGGTGGGCTAGCGGCGGGGGGACCCAGTACTTC.

The chain is built from TRBV12-3 or TRBV12-4 and TRBJ2-7, with D possibly called TRBD1 or TRBD2 (5 bases each). The CDR3 has 13 residues. V was shortened by 3 bases and J by 6 bases, with 12 bases between the two germline ends. The CDR3 here is CASSLFRGVEQYF. The CDR3, as DNA: TGTGCCAGCAGTTTGTTTCGGGGCGTCGAGCAGTACTTC.

This sequence joins TRBV20-1 and TRBJ2-1, with TRBD2 matching over 7 bases. With V trimmed by 6 bases and J by 2 bases, 10 bases remained unmatched. CDR1 and CDR2 from the germline V gene are DFQATT and SNEGSKA (reference sequence). The CDR3 covers 15 residues. The CDR3 here is CSAIPSAGTYNEQFF. The DNA of the CDR3 is TGCAGTGCGATCCCCTCAGCGGGGACCTACAATGAGCAGTTCTTC.

This clonotype showed up just a few times. The chain uses TRBV28 and TRBJ2-5; possibly TRBD1 for D (6 bases). The CDR3 contains 14 residues. Germline V gene data show CDR1 as MDHEN and CDR2 as SYDVKM. The V end lost 5 bases, the J end lost 5 bases, and 15 bases lay between the germline ends. DNA of the CDR3: TGTGCCAGCAGTACTGCAGGGGTGCGGGAGACCCAGTACTTC. Its protein product is CASSTAGVRETQYF.

The V and J genes are TRBV29-1 and TRBJ1-3, with D unresolved. This CDR3 is built from 11 residues. CDR1 SQVTM and CDR2 ANQGSEA come from the germline V gene. Trimming cost V 5 bases and J 6 bases, with 8 bases left between them. The CDR3 DNA sequence: TGCAGCGTTTTTAGTGAAAACACCATATATTTT. Its protein product is CSVFSENTIYF.